The 15 T cell receptor beta chains in this list originate from one sample, sequenced in a study of shared T cell receptors in the human thymus. The method was immunoSEQ multiplex PCR; TCRdb's version includes in-frame clones alone and lacks a portion of them. Of under 700,000 clones in the sample, 78% were seen once. The same sample was also studied in work on human thymus T cells.

Material for sequencing was thymocytes. These receptors were obtained from a boy in the first two years of life with a congenital heart defect.

In its sample, this clone was seen a few times. The rearrangement links TRBV5-1 to TRBJ2-7; possible D gene TRBD1, 6 bases. Germline-derived CDR1 and CDR2 are SGHRS and YFSETQ. V lost 3 bases to trimming and J lost 0 bases, with 13 bases between them. The CDR3 is made up of 15 amino acids. The CDR3 loop is CASSYRGSLSYEQYF. DNA for the CDR3: TGCGCCAGCAGCTATAGGGGGTCCCTCTCCTACGAGCAGTACTTC.

J is TRBJ1-3 and V is TRBV11-1; TRBD1 aligns across 9 bases. Per the germline V gene, CDR1 is SGHAT and CDR2 is FQDESV (reference sequence). Losses at the gene ends were 3 bases for V and 0 bases for J; bases not matched to a gene: 6. The CDR3 contains 17 residues. The CDR3 DNA sequence: TGTGCCAGCAGCTTGGGGGACAGGGAGATCTCTGGAAACACCATATATTTT. Encoded protein: CASSLGDREISGNTIYF.

V usage is TRBV29-1 and J usage is TRBJ1-1, with D perhaps matching TRBD1 (5 bases). The CDR3 sequence is 14 residues long. CDR1 and CDR2 (germline): SQVTM, ANQGSEA. Trimming took 1 base from V and 1 from J, leaving 10 bases between them. The CDR3 sequence: CSVEVWGGNTEAFF. CDR3 DNA: TGCAGCGTTGAAGTGTGGGGGGGGAACACTGAAGCTTTCTTT.

The chain couples TRBV28 to TRBJ1-1, with TRBD1 identical over 11 bases. The CDR3 loop spans 18 amino acids. Germline V gene sequence: CDR1 MDHEN, CDR2 SYDVKM. Unmatched junction bases numbered 13, after V lost 2 bases and J lost 5 bases. The CDR3 DNA reads TGTGCCAGCAGTTTACCCTATGGACAGGGGGCTCCTTGGACTGAAGCTTTCTTT. Its protein product is CASSLPYGQGAPWTEAFF.

Only one count was recorded for this clone. The chain links TRBV5-6 to TRBJ1-1; D may be TRBD1 (6 bases). Trimming took off 4 bases at V and 4 bases at J, with 23 bases between the two ends. CDR3 length equals 17 residues. Germline assignment: CDR1 SGHDT and CDR2 YYEEEE. For the CDR3, the DNA is TGTGCCAGCAGCGGCGAGGAATGCACACAGGGCGCCACTGAAGCTTTCTTT. Translation: CASSGEECTQGATEAFF.

This clone appeared once. V gene TRBV27 combines with J gene TRBJ2-5, with 9 bases identical to TRBD2. The J call may be wrong; the DNA end is better matched by TRBJ2-7. Per germline, CDR1 MNHEY and CDR2 SMNVEV (reference sequence). The CDR3 runs to 13 residues. The CDR3 protein is CATAGGSPYEQYF. The CDR3 DNA reads TGTGCCACGGCGGGAGGGAGCCCCTACGAGCAGTACTTC.

This sequence joins TRBV15 and TRBJ2-7; 10 nucleotides agree with TRBD1. The DNA end favors TRBJ2-5, so the J call may be wrong. The CDR3 is 17 residues long. CDR1 is LNHNV and CDR2 is YYDKDF in the germline V gene (reference sequence). The CDR3 DNA follows: TGTGCCACCAGCAGAGATAAGTGTGACAGGGGGCCAGAGACCCAGTACTTC. Translation gives CATSRDKCDRGPETQYF.

This chain uses TRBV29-1 with TRBJ2-7; possible D gene TRBD2, 6 bases. The ends were cut back, 4 bases at V and 0 bases at J, with 10 bases in the middle. This CDR3 contains 13 residues. The germline V gene has CDR1 SQVTM and CDR2 ANQGSEA. The CDR3 bases are TGCAGCGTTGCCATAGCGGACTCCTACGAGCAGTACTTC. Protein: CSVAIADSYEQYF.

The genes are TRBV15 and TRBJ2-5, with 8 bases that match TRBD1. The CDR3 consists of 16 residues. Germline V CDR1 and CDR2: LNHNV, YYDKDF (reference sequence). J was trimmed by 0 bases and V by 3 bases; bases with no gene match: 6. CDR3 region: CATSRGPGQDQETQYF. CDR3 bases: TGTGCCACCAGCAGGGGACCGGGACAGGACCAAGAGACCCAGTACTTC.

The chain combines TRBV25-1 with TRBJ2-2; 7 bases line up with TRBD1. The CDR3 covers 16 residues. The V gene's germline CDR1 is MGHDK and CDR2 SYGVNS. With V trimmed by 6 bases and J by 3 bases, 10 bases remained unmatched. The CDR3 protein is CASSGTAPNDTGELFF. CDR3 nucleotides: TGTGCCAGCAGCGGGACAGCCCCAAATGACACCGGGGAGCTGTTTTTT.

The chain recombines TRBV2 with TRBJ2-7; 15 positions agree with TRBD2. The trim removed 5 bases at V and 5 bases at J, leaving 4 bases unmatched. Germline assignment: CDR1 SNHLY and CDR2 FYNNEI. The CDR3 is 15 amino acids. CDR3 bases: TGTGCCAGCAGTTGGACTAGCGGGAGGGGGGACGAGCAGTACTTC. The encoded protein is CASSWTSGRGDEQYF. The variable domain in full, with the rest retrieved from reference TRBV2 and TRBJ2-7, is EPEVTQTPSHQVTQMGQEVILRCVPISNHLYFYWYRQILGQKVEFLVSFYNNEISEKSEIFDDQFSVERPDGSNFTLKIRSTKLEDSAMYFCASSWTSGRGDEQYFGPGTRLTVT.

The CDR3 loop reads CASSSPSGRVSYNEQFF. CDR3 nucleotides: TGTGCCAGCAGTTCCCCTAGCGGGAGAGTCTCCTACAATGAGCAGTTCTTC. V usage is TRBV28 and J usage is TRBJ2-1, with 10 bases identical to TRBD2. V lost 4 bases to trimming and J lost 0 bases; unmatched junction nucleotides: 6. The CDR3 runs 17 residues. Germline CDR1 reads MDHEN; CDR2 reads SYDVKM.

The chain couples TRBV7-9 to TRBJ1-1; weak D call: TRBD1 (5 bases). Germline CDR1 and CDR2: SEHNR and FQNEAQ (reference sequence). Between the trimmed V and J ends, which lost 5 bases and 1 base, there was a span of 17 bases. The CDR3 has 16 amino acids. This CDR3 reads CASSGGVAGRNTEAFF. CDR3 DNA sequence: TGTGCCAGCAGCGGGGGGGTGGCAGGGCGGAACACTGAAGCTTTCTTT.

This clone was counted between two and nine times. This chain connects TRBV30 to TRBJ2-2; 8 bases are shared with TRBD2. V trimming: 1 base; J trimming: 5 bases; junction bases outside the gene matches: 15. The CDR3 extends over 18 amino acids. Germline V gives CDR1 GTSNPN, CDR2 SVGIG (reference sequence). In DNA, the CDR3 is TGTGCCTGGAGTGCCGGGACTAGAGAAAACTTAGGGACCGGGGAGCTGTTTTTT. Encoded protein: CAWSAGTRENLGTGELFF.

CDR3 sequence reads: CASSSQGRASQETQYF. CDR3 coding DNA: TGTGCCAGCAGCTCCCAAGGGAGGGCCTCTCAAGAGACCCAGTACTTC. The chain uses TRBV7-8 and TRBJ2-5; 7 nucleotides match TRBD2. CDR1 is SGHVS, CDR2 FQNEAQ, per germline. There are 16 residues in the CDR3. Losses at the gene ends were 4 bases for V and 2 bases for J; bases not matched to a gene: 10. Supplemented by reference TRBV7-8 and TRBJ2-5, the full variable domain reads GAGVSQSPRYKVAKRGQDVALRCDPISGHVSLFWYQQALGQGPEFLTYFQNEAQLDKSGLPSDRFFAERPEGSVSTLKIQRTQQEDSAVYLCASSSQGRASQETQYFGPGTRLLVL.